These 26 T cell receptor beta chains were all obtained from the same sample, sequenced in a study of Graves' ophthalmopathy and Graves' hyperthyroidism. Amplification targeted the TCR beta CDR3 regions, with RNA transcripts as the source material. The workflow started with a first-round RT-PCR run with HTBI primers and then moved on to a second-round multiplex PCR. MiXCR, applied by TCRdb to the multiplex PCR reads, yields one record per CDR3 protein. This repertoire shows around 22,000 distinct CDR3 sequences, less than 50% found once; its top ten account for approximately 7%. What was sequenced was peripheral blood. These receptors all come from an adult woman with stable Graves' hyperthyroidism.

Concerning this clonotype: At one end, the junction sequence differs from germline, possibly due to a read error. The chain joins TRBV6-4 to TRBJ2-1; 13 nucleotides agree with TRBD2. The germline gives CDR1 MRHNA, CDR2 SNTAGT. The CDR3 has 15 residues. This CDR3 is CASPGTSGAYTEQFF. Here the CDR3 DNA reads TGTGCCAGCCCCGGGACTAGCGGGGCTTACACTGAGCAGTTCTTC.

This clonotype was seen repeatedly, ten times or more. CDR3 sequence reads: CASDKSAGSGGYTF. CDR3 bases: TGTGCCAGCGATAAATCGGCGGGGTCTGGCGGCTACACCTTC. The chain recombines TRBV7-9 with TRBJ1-2; D is undetermined. CDR1 is SEHNR, CDR2 FQNEAQ, per germline (reference sequence). Trimming removed 8 bases from V and 8 bases from J, with 21 bases in between. The CDR3 runs to 14 residues. Full variable domain (missing parts from reference TRBV7-9 and TRBJ1-2): DTGVSQNPRHKITKRGQNVTFRCDPISEHNRLYWYRQTLGQGPEFLTYFQNEAQLEKSRLLSDRFSAERPKGSFSTLEIQRTEQGDSAMYLCASDKSAGSGGYTFGSGTRLTVV.

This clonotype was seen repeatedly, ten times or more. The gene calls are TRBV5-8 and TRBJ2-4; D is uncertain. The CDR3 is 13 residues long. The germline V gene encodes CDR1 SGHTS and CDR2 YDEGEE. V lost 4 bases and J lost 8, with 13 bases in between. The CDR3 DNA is TGTGCCAGCAGCCTCGGCCCTCGGGACATTCAGTACTTC. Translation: CASSLGPRDIQYF.

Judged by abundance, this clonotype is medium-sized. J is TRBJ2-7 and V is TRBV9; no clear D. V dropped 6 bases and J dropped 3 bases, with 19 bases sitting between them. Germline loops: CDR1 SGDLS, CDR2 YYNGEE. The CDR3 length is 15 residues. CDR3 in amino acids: CASNQIRLGGYEQYF. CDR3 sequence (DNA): TGTGCCAGCAACCAAATCCGCCTCGGCGGCTACGAGCAGTACTTC.

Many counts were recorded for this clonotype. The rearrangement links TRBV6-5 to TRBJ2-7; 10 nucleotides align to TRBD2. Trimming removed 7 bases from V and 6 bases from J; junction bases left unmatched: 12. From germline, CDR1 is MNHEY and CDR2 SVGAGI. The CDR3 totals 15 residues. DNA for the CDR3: TGTGCCAGCACTCAGGGGGGACTAGCGATTGGCGAGCAGTACTTC. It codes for CASTQGGLAIGEQYF.

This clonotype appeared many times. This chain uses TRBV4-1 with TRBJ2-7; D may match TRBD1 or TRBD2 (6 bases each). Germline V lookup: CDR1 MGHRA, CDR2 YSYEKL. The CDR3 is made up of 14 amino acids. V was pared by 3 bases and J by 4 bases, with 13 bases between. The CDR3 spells CASSQGGIDYEQYF. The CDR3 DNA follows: TGCGCCAGCAGCCAGGGGGGCATAGATTACGAGCAGTACTTC.

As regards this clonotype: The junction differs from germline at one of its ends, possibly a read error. This chain's CDR3 is CSVGGGRSEQYIGELFF. Written as DNA, the CDR3 is TGCAGCGTCGGAGGGGGGAGAAGCGAGCAGTACATCGGGGAGCTGTTCTTT. The chain employs TRBV29-1 and TRBJ2-2, with D perhaps given as TRBD1 or TRBD2 (6 bases each). The CDR3 sequence is 17 residues long. Germline V lookup: CDR1 SQVTM, CDR2 ANQGSEA.

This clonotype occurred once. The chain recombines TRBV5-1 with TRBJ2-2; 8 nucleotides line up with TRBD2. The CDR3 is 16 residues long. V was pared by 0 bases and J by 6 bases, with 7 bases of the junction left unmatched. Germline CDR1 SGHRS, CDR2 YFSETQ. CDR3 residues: CASSLEQAGVSGELFF. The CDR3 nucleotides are TGCGCCAGCAGCTTGGAACAAGCGGGAGTATCCGGGGAGCTGTTTTTT. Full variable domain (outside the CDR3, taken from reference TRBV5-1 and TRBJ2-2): KAGVTQTPRYLIKTRGQQVTLSCSPISGHRSVSWYQQTPGQGLQFLFEYFSETQRNKGNFPGRFSGRQFSNSRSEMNVSTLELGDSALYLCASSLEQAGVSGELFFGEGSRLTVL.

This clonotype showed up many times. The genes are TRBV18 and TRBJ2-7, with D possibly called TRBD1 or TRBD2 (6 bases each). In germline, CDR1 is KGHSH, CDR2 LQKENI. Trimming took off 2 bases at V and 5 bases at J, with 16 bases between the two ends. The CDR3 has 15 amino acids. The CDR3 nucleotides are TGTGCCAGCTCACCATCCCCGGGGGCGAAGAACGAGCAGTACTTC. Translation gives CASSPSPGAKNEQYF.

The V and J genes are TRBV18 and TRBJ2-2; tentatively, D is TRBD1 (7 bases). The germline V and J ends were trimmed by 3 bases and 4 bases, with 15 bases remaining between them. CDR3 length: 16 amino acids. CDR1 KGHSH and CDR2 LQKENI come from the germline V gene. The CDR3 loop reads CASSPGGTVGTGELFF. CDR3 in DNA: TGTGCCAGCTCACCTGGAGGGACAGTCGGCACCGGGGAGCTGTTTTTT.

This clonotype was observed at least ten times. The CDR3 reads CASSLNRQPGLAGGPGADTQYF. CDR3 sequence (DNA): TGTGCCAGCAGCTTAAACCGACAGCCGGGACTAGCGGGAGGCCCAGGGGCGGATACGCAGTATTTT. V is TRBV7-6 and J is TRBJ2-3; 15 bases fit TRBD2. Germline assignment: CDR1 SGHVS and CDR2 FNYEAQ. The CDR3 loop spans 22 amino acids. V gave up 2 bases and J gave up 6 bases; unmatched junction bases: 21.

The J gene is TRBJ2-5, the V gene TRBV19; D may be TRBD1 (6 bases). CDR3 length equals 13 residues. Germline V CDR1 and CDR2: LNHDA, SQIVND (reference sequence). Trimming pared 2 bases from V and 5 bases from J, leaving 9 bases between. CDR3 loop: CASSITGQETQYF. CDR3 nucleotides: TGTGCCAGTAGTATAACAGGGCAGGAGACCCAGTACTTC. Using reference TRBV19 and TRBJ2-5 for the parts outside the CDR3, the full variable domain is DGGITQSPKYLFRKEGQNVTLSCEQNLNHDAMYWYRQDPGQGLRLIYYSQIVNDFQKGDIAEGYSVSREKKESFPLTVTSAQKNPTAFYLCASSITGQETQYFGPGTRLLVL.

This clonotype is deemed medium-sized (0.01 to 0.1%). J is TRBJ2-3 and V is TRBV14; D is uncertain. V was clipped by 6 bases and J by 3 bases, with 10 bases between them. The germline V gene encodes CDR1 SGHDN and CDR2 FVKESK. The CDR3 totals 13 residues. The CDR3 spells CASRPVLTDTQYF. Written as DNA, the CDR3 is TGTGCCAGCAGGCCGGTCCTTACAGATACGCAGTATTTT.

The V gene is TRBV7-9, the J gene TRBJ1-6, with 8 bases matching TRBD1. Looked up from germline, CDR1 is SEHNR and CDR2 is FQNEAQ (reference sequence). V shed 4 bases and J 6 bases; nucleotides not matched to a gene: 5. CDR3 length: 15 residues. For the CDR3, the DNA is TGTGCCAGCAGCTCGGGACAGGTCGCTAATTCACCCCTCCACTTT. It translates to CASSSGQVANSPLHF.

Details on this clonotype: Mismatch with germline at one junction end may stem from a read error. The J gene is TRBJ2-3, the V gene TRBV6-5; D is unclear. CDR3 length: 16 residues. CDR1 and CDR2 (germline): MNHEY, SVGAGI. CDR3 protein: CASSYFGCWHRNTQYF. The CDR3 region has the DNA TGTGCCAGCAGTTACTTTGGCTGCTGGCACAGAAATACACAGTATTTT.

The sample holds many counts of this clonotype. This CDR3 reads CASSQAGGEANSYNEQFF. Written as DNA, the CDR3 is TGTGCCAGCAGCCAAGCGGGGGGGGAAGCGAACTCCTACAATGAGCAGTTCTTC. The chain links TRBV14 to TRBJ2-1, with 8 bases identical to TRBD2. The germline gives CDR1 SGHDN, CDR2 FVKESK. V was pared by 1 base and J by 0 bases, with 8 bases of the junction left unmatched. This CDR3 contains 18 residues.

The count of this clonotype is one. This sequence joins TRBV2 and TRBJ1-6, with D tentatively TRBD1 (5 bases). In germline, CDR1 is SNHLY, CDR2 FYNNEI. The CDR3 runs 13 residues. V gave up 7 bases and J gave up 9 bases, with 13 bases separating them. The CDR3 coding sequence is TGTGCCAGCAAAGGACTGGGGGTTTCACCCCTCCACTTT. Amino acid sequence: CASKGLGVSPLHF.

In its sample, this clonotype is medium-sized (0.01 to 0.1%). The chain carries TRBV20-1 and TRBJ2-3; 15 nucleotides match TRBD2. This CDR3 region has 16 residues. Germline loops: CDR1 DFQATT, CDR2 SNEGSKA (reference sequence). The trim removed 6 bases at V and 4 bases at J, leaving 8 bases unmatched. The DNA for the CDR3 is TGCAGTGCCAGGACTAGCGGGAGGGGAAATTCAGATACGCAGTATTTT. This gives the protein CSARTSGRGNSDTQYF.

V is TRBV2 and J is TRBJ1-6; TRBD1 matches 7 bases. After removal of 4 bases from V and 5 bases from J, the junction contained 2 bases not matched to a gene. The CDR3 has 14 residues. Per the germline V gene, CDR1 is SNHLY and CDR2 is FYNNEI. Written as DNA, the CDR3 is TGTGCCAGCAGTGTGGGACAGAATAATTCACCCCTCCACTTT. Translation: CASSVGQNNSPLHF. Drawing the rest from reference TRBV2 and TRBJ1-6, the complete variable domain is EPEVTQTPSHQVTQMGQEVILRCVPISNHLYFYWYRQILGQKVEFLVSFYNNEISEKSEIFDDQFSVERPDGSNFTLKIRSTKLEDSAMYFCASSVGQNNSPLHFGNGTRLTVT.

The CDR3 loop reads CASSRSSGNTEAFF. In DNA, the CDR3 is TGTGCCAGCAGCCGATCTAGCGGGAACACTGAAGCTTTCTTT. This sequence joins TRBV7-9 and TRBJ1-1; D not certain. V lost 5 bases to trimming and J lost 1 base, with 11 bases between them. The CDR3 sequence is 14 residues long. Germline CDR1 is SEHNR and CDR2 is FQNEAQ (reference sequence). Full variable domain (rest looked up from reference TRBV7-9 and TRBJ1-1): DTGVSQNPRHKITKRGQNVTFRCDPISEHNRLYWYRQTLGQGPEFLTYFQNEAQLEKSRLLSDRFSAERPKGSFSTLEIQRTEQGDSAMYLCASSRSSGNTEAFFGQGTRLTVV.

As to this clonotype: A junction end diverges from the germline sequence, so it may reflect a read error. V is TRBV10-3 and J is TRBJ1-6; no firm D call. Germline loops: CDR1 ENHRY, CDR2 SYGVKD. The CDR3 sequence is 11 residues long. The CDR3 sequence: CAIGDNPPLHF. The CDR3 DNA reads TGTGCCATCGGAGATAATCCACCCCTCCACTTT.

In DNA form, the CDR3 reads TGTGCCAGCAGTGGGTCCAGGGAGGAAAAACTGTTTTTT. It translates to CASSGSREEKLFF. The V and J genes are TRBV12-3 or TRBV12-4 and TRBJ1-4; a possible D gene is TRBD1 (5 bases). V was shortened by 5 bases and J by 8 bases, with 12 bases between the two germline ends. There are 13 residues in the CDR3.

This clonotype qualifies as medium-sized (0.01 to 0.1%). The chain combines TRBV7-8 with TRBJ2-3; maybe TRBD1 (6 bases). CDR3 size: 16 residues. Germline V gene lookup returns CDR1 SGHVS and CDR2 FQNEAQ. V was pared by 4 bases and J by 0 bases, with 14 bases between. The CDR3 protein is CASSSTGTDSTDTQYF. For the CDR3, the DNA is TGTGCCAGCAGCTCAACAGGGACCGATAGCACAGATACGCAGTATTTT.

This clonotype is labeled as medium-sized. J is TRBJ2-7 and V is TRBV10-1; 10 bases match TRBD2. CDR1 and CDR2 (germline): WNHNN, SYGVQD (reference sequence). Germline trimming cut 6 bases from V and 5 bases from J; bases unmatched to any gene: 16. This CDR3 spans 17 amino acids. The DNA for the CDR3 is TGCGCCAGCAGCCAGAGTCAGAGTCTAGCGGGAGCCCACGAGCAGTACTTC. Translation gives CASSQSQSLAGAHEQYF.

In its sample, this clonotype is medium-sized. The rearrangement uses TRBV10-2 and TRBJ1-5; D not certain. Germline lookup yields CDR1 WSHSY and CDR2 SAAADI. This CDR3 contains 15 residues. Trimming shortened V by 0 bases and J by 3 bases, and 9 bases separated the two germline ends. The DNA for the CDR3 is TGCGCCAGCAGTGAGTCTCCCGGGAACAATCAGCCCCAGCATTTT. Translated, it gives CASSESPGNNQPQHF.

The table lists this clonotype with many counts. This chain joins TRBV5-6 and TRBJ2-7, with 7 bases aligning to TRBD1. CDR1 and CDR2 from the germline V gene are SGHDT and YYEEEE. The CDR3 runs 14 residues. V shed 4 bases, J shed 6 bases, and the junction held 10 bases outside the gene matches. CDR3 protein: CASSRTGKGGEQYF. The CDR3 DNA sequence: TGTGCCAGCAGCCGGACAGGAAAAGGGGGCGAGCAGTACTTC.